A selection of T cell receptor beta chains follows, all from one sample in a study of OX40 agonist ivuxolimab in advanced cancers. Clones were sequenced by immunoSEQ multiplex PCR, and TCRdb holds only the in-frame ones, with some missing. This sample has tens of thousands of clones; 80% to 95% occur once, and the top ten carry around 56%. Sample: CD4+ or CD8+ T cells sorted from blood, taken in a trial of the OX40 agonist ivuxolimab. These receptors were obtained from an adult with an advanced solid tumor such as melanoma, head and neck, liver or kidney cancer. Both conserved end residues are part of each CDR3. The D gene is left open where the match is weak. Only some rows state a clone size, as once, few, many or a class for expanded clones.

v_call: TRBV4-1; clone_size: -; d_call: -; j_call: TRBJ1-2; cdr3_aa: CASSQGTFAHPVGSYGYTF; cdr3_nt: TGCGCCAGCAGCCAAGGGACTTTCGCCCATCCGGTTGGATCGTATGGCTACACCTTC
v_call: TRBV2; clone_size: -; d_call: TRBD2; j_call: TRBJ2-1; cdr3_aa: CGCIAGVYNEQFF; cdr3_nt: TGTGGATGCATAGCGGGGGTTTACAATGAGCAGTTCTTC
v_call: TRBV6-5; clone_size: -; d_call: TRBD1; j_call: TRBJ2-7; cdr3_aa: CASRKSTGGFYEQYF; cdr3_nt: TGTGCCAGCAGAAAGTCAACAGGGGGTTTCTACGAGCAGTACTTC
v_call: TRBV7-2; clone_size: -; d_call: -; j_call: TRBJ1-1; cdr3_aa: CASSLAAGTGRTEAFF; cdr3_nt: TGTGCCAGCAGCTTAGCGGCAGGGACGGGCAGAACTGAAGCTTTCTTT
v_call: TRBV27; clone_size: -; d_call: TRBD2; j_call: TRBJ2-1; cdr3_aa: CASSHLTSGVNNEQFF; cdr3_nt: TGTGCCAGCAGCCATTTGACTAGCGGGGTTAACAATGAGCAGTTCTTC
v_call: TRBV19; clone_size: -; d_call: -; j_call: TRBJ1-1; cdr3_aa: CASSLPRRGAPNTEAFF; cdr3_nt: TGTGCCAGTAGTCTCCCACGGCGGGGGGCGCCGAACACTGAAGCTTTCTTT
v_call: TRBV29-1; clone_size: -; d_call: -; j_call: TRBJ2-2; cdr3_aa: CSVDLGPTGELFF; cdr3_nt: TGCAGCGTTGACCTCGGTCCCACCGGGGAGCTGTTTTTT
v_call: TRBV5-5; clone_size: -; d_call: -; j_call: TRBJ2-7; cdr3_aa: CASTFDTPFYEQYF; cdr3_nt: TGTGCCAGCACGTTTGACACCCCCTTCTACGAGCAGTACTTC
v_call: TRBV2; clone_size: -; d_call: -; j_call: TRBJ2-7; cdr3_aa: CASSEVIGVSSTNLEQYF; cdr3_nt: TGTGCCAGCAGTGAAGTGATCGGGGTCTCTTCTACGAATCTAGAGCAGTACTTC
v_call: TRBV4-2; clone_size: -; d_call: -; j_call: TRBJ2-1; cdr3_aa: CASSQDGVNEQFF; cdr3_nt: TGTGCCAGCAGCCAAGACGGCGTTAATGAGCAGTTCTTC
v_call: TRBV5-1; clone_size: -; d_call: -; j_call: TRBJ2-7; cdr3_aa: CASSQLGPFGYEQYF; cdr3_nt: TGCGCCAGTAGTCAGCTGGGGCCGTTTGGTTACGAGCAGTACTTC
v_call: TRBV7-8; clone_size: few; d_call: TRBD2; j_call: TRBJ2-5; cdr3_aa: CASSPWTSGGLLQETQYF; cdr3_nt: TGTGCCAGCAGCCCCTGGACTAGCGGGGGGCTCCTCCAAGAGACCCAGTACTTC
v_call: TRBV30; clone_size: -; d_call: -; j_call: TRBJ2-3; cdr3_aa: CAWSVLTQQEQYF; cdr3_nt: TGTGCCTGGAGTGTACTAACCCAGCAAGAGCAGTATTTT
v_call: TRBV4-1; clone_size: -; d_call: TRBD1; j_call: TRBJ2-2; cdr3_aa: CASSQDRRTGDTGELFF; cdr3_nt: TGCGCCAGCAGCCAAGATCGGCGGACAGGGGACACCGGGGAGCTGTTTTTT
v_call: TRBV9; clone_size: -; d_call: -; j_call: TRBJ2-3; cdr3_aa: CASTLQSTDTQYF; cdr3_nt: TGTGCCAGCACCCTCCAGAGCACAGATACGCAGTATTTT
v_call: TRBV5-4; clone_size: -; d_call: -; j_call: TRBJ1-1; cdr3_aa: CASSFRGSGTEAFF; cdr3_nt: TGTGCCAGCAGCTTTCGGGGAAGCGGGACTGAAGCTTTCTTT
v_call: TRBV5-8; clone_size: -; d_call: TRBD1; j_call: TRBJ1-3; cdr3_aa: CASSIWTGGGGNTIYF; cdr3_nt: TGTGCCAGCAGCATCTGGACAGGTGGAGGTGGAAACACCATATATTTT
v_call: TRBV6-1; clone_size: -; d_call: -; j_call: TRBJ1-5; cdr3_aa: CASSEAAGTVKPQHF; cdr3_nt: TGTGCCAGCAGTGAAGCGGCGGGTACTGTGAAGCCCCAGCATTTT
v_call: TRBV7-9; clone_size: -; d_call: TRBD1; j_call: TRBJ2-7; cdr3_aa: CASSSFRDRPYEQYF; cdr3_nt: TGTGCCAGCAGCTCGTTCCGGGACAGACCCTACGAGCAGTACTTC
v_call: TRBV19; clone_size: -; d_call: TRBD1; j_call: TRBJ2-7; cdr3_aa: CASSVWTGSSYEQYF; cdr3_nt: TGTGCCAGTAGTGTCTGGACAGGGAGCTCCTACGAGCAGTACTTC
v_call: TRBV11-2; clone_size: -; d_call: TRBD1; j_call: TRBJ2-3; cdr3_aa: CASRGQGLTDTQYF; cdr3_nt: TGTGCCAGCAGAGGACAGGGTCTCACAGATACGCAGTATTTT
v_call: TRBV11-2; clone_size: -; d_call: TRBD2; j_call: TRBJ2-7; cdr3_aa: CASSLVLLAGDEQYF; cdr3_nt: TGTGCCAGCAGCTTAGTTCTATTAGCGGGGGACGAGCAGTACTTC
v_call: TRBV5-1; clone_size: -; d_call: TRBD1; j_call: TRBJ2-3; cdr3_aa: CASSPWDRRSTDTQYF; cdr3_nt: TGCGCCAGCAGCCCCTGGGACAGGCGAAGCACAGATACGCAGTATTTT
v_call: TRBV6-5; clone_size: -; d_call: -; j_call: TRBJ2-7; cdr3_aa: CASQGLGDYEQYF; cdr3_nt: TGTGCCAGCCAGGGCCTCGGAGACTACGAGCAGTACTTC
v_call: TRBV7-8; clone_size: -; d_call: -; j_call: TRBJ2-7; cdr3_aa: CASSVLANTGEQYF; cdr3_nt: TGTGCCAGCAGCGTACTAGCAAACACGGGGGAGCAGTACTTC
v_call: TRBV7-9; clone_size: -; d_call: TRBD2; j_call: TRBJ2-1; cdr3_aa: CASSPRGASGYNEQFF; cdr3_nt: TGTGCCAGCAGCCCCCGAGGGGCTAGCGGATACAATGAGCAGTTCTTC
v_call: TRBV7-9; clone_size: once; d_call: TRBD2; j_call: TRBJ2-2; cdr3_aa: CASRWGVSGDPTGELFF; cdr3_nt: TGTGCCAGCAGATGGGGGGTTAGCGGGGATCCCACCGGGGAGCTGTTTTTT
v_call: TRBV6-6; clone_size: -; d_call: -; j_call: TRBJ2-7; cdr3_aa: CASSYSIGLGSYEQYF; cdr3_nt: TGTGCCAGCAGTTACTCAATAGGGCTAGGCTCCTACGAGCAGTACTTC
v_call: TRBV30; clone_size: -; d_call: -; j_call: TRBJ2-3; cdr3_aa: CAWNGARTDTQYF; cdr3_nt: TGTGCCTGGAACGGGGCCCGCACAGATACGCAGTATTTT
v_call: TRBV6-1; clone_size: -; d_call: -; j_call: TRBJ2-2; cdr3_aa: CASSEIQGRLTNTGELFF; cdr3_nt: TGTGCCAGCAGTGAAATCCAGGGGCGACTGACGAACACCGGGGAGCTGTTTTTT
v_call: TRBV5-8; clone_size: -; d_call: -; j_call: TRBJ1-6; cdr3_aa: CASSLNSEYSPLHF; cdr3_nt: TGTGCCAGCAGCTTGAACAGCGAATATTCACCCCTCCACTTT
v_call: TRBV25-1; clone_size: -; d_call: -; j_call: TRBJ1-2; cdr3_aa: CASSRGRGYGYTF; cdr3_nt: TGTGCCAGCAGTCGGGGGCGCGGCTATGGCTACACCTTC
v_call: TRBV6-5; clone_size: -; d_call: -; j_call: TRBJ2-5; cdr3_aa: CASSYDGLSGLETQYF; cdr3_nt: TGTGCCAGCAGTTACGATGGGCTCTCGGGTTTGGAGACCCAGTACTTC
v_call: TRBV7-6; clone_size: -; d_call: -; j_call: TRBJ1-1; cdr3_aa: CASSLPLAGEMNTEAFF; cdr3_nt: TGTGCCAGCAGCTTACCTTTGGCAGGTGAAATGAACACTGAAGCTTTCTTT
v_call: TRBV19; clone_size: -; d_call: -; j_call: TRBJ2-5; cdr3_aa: CASSITKRGEETQYF; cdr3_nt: TGTGCCAGTAGTATCACCAAGAGGGGGGAAGAGACCCAGTACTTC
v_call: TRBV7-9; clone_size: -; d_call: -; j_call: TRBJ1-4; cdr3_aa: CASSLEGEKLFF; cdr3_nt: TGTGCCAGCAGCTTAGAAGGTGAAAAACTGTTTTTT
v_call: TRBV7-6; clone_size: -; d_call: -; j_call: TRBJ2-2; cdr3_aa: CASSLHTGELFF; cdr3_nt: TGTGCCAGCAGCCTACACACCGGGGAGCTGTTTTTT
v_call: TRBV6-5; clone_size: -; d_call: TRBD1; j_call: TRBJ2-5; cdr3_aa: CASSYTGTEQETQYF; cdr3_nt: TGTGCCAGCAGTTACACCGGGACAGAACAAGAGACCCAGTACTTC
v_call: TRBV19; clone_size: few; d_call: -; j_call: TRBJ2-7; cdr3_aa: CASSITLTGAYEQYF; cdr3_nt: TGTGCCAGTAGTATTACCTTGACGGGAGCCTACGAGCAGTACTTC
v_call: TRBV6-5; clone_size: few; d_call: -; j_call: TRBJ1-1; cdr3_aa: CASSYGGMNTEAFF; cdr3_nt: TGTGCCAGCAGTTACGGCGGGATGAACACTGAAGCTTTCTTT
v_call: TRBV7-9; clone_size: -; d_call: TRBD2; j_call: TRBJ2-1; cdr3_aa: CASSLLRGGLENEQFF; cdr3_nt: TGTGCCAGCAGCCTCCTCCGGGGGGGCCTGGAAAATGAGCAGTTCTTC
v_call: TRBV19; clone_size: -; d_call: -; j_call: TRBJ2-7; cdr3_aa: CASSSRGLSYEQYF; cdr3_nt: TGTGCCAGTAGCTCTCGGGGACTCTCCTACGAGCAGTACTTC
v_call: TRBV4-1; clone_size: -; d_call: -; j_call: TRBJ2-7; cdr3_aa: CASSPRGLSYEQYF; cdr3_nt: TGCGCCAGCAGCCCCAGGGGTCTGTCCTACGAGCAGTACTTC
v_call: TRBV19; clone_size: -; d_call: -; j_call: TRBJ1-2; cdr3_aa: CASSRGDRDNGYTF; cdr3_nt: TGTGCCAGTAGTAGAGGAGACCGGGACAATGGCTACACCTTC
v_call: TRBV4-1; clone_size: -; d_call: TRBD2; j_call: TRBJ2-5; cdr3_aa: CASSHPVRTSGGAETQYF; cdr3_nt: TGCGCCAGCAGCCACCCCGTGCGAACTAGCGGGGGTGCGGAGACCCAGTACTTC
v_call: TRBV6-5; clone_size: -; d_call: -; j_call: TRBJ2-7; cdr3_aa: CASSHRTKSYEQYF; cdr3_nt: TGTGCCAGCAGTCATAGGACAAAGTCCTACGAGCAGTACTTC
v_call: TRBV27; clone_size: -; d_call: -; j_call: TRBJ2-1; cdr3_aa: CASSLSPARGPYNEQFF; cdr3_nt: TGTGCCAGCAGTTTATCGCCTGCGCGGGGCCCCTACAATGAGCAGTTCTTC
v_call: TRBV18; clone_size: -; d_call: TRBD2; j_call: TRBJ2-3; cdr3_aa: CASSRGTSGGEDTQYF; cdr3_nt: TGTGCCAGCTCACGCGGGACTAGCGGGGGCGAGGATACGCAGTATTTT
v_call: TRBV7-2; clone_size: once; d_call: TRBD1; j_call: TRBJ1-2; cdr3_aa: CASSPPGVQGIFYGYTF; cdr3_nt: TGTGCCAGCAGCCCACCAGGGGTACAGGGGATTTTTTATGGCTACACCTTC
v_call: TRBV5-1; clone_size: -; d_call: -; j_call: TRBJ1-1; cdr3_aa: CASSLEGNTEAFF; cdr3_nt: TGCGCCAGCAGCTTGGAGGGAAATACTGAAGCTTTCTTT
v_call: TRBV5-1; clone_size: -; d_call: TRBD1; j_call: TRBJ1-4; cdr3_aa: CASSYGQGIEKLFF; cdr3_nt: TGCGCCAGCAGCTACGGACAGGGGATCGAAAAACTGTTTTTT
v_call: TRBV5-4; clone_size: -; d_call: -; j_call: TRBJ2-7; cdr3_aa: CASSSGTHEQYF; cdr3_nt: TGTGCCAGCAGCTCCGGGACACATGAGCAGTACTTC
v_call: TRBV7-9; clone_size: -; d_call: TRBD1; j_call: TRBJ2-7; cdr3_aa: CASSHRDRAGEQYF; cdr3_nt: TGTGCCAGCAGCCACCGGGACAGGGCTGGCGAGCAGTACTTC
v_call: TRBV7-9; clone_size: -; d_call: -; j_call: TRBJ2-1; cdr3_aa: CASSSTGDYNEQFF; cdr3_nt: TGTGCCAGCAGCTCGACAGGAGACTACAATGAGCAGTTCTTC